This T cell receptor beta chain originates from a study of blood T cell repertoires in COVID-19. Across the study: The United States, Italy and Spain were the sources of the acute and convalescent COVID-19 samples.

The ends were cut back, 2 bases at V and 6 bases at J, with 13 bases in the middle. CDR1 and CDR2 from the germline V gene are GTSNPN and SVGIG (reference sequence). This CDR3 is built from 13 residues. Assignment of participants to cohorts was predicated upon participant-reported clinical history. As originally analysed: Reference gene primer amplification yielded estimated nucleated cell counts. Libraries were prepared by immunoSEQ multiplex PCR; TCRdb keeps only in-frame clonotypes and omits some of them. V, J and clone size were drawn from that table, and D and trimming were deduced from the DNA. The data contain around 300,000 clones, 70% to 90% of them singletons.

This TCR was recovered from a woman aged 25 to 45 who had recovered from COVID-19. The specimen sequenced was PBMCs or T cells enriched from blood (not recorded which). This rearrangement joins TRBV30 to TRBJ1-2; possibly TRBD1 for D (5 bases). The CDR3 sequence is CAWSTQGTNGYTF. The CDR3 DNA follows: TGTGCCTGGAGTACCCAGGGAACAAATGGCTACACCTTC.